The source of this T cell receptor beta chain is a study of long-term antiretroviral therapy in people with HIV. Notes on the study in general: After ART, diversity increased yet remained lower than transplant donor controls. Control repertoires displayed wider CDR3 length ranges than the HIV repertoires.

Run at survey level, the immunoSEQ assay was version v3.0. The repertoire was sequenced with immunoSEQ multiplex PCR; TCRdb's copy has only in-frame clones and lacks some. The data hold about 36,000 clones, with approximately 83% observed a single time. To note about this clone: Its cognate antigen is unknown.

No fewer than two post-ART and no fewer than one pre-ART PBMC samples existed for each donor. V was pared by 1 base and J by 2 bases, with 3 bases of the junction left unmatched. This CDR3 contains 16 residues. Per the germline V gene, CDR1 is MGHRA and CDR2 is YSYEKL. The sample here was unsorted PBMCs, taken 2.2 years after starting antiretroviral therapy. The rearrangement links TRBV4-1 to TRBJ2-7; 12 nucleotides match TRBD2. The clonotype originates from a man younger than 35 with HIV. The CDR3 is CASSQGTSGNTYEQYF. CDR3 coding DNA: TGCGCCAGCAGCCAAGGGACTAGCGGGAACACCTACGAGCAGTACTTC.